The 5 T cell receptor beta chains presented below share a single source sample, sequenced in a study of shared clonotypes between healthy human individuals. Profiling relied on immunoSEQ multiplex PCR, and the TCRdb table lists in-frame clones only, not all of them. The table shows about 100,000 clones, with approximately 65% occurring only once. The sample comprised memory CD8+ T cells sorted from blood. Stated subset: CD45RO+ cells pooled with CCR7-negative TemRA cells. These receptor sequences come from a woman aged 25 to 45 in good health.

The rearrangement joins TRBV28 to TRBJ1-1; D call uncertain. The V gene's germline CDR1 is MDHEN and CDR2 SYDVKM. The CDR3 is made up of 15 amino acids. V was pared by 7 bases and J by 0 bases, with 15 bases between. The CDR3 DNA follows: TGTGCCAGCACGCGCAGAATTCTAATGAACACTGAAGCTTTCTTT. Residues: CASTRRILMNTEAFF. Looking up the rest from reference TRBV28 and TRBJ1-1 gives the full variable domain: DVKVTQSSRYLVKRTGEKVFLECVQDMDHENMFWYRQDPGLGLRLIYFSYDVKMKEKGDIPEGYSVSREKKERFSLILESASTNQTSMYLCASTRRILMNTEAFFGQGTRLTVV.

This chain joins TRBV6-5 and TRBJ1-5, with 12 nucleotides matching TRBD1. The CDR3 runs 15 residues. CDR1 and CDR2 (germline): MNHEY, SVGAGI. The junction had 8 bases not matched to a gene; V was cut back by 5 bases and J by 9 bases. The CDR3 loop reads CASSRGQGASGPQHF. CDR3 nucleotide sequence: TGTGCCAGCAGTCGGGGACAGGGGGCTTCGGGGCCCCAGCATTTT.

This chain joins TRBV29-1 and TRBJ2-1; perhaps TRBD1 as D (6 bases). Trimming removed 0 bases at V and 7 bases at J, with 13 bases between. The CDR3 is 14 residues long. CDR1 is SQVTM and CDR2 is ANQGSEA in the germline V gene. The DNA for the CDR3 is TGCAGCGTTGAAGACAGGGGTTTTGGGAATGAGCAGTTCTTC. This sequence encodes CSVEDRGFGNEQFF.

The chain joins TRBV21-1 to TRBJ1-4. TRBV21-1 is shown as a pseudogene. CDR3 length equals 13 residues. The CDR3 loop is CASSRGRGEKLFF. CDR3 nucleotides: TGTGCCAGCAGCAGGGGACGTGGCGAAAAACTGTTTTTT.

This clone came up once. CDR3 sequence: CASSERYRRTEAFF. The DNA of the CDR3 is TGTGCCAGCAGTGAACGGTATCGTCGGACTGAAGCTTTCTTT. This rearrangement joins TRBV6-1 to TRBJ1-1; D not certain. Germline V gene data show CDR1 as MNHNS and CDR2 as SASEGT. V shed 2 bases and J shed 5 bases, with 12 bases lying between them. The CDR3 spans 14 residues.